This T cell receptor beta chain was recovered during a study of OX40 agonist ivuxolimab in advanced cancers. Study-wide findings and caveats: Clones of CD4+ and CD8+ blood T cells grew by week 6 at doses of 0.1 to 3.0 mg/kg. The 0.1-3.0 mg/kg partial responders had among the lowest clonal expansion.

TCRdb's table, derived via immunoSEQ multiplex PCR, lists solely in-frame clones and lacks some. The sample consists of about 32,000 clones, around 84% of them appearing once. V was shortened by 3 bases and J by 2 bases, with 14 bases between the two germline ends. CDR3 length: 16 residues. Per germline, CDR1 MRHNA and CDR2 SNTAGT. For this clone: Antigen specificity is unknown.

Patients were ruled out by autoimmune disease history or systemic immunosuppression. Blood got drawn at baseline, again on cycle 4 day 1, and then on cycle 7 day 1. This clonotype was sampled from an adult with an advanced solid tumor such as melanoma, head and neck, liver or kidney cancer. Source: CD4+ or CD8+ T cells sorted from blood, taken in a trial of the OX40 agonist ivuxolimab. This chain joins TRBV6-4 and TRBJ2-1, with a tentative D call TRBD2 (6 bases). CDR3 residues: CASSESGGGPYNEQFF. CDR3 sequence (DNA): TGTGCCAGCAGTGAATCAGGAGGAGGGCCCTACAATGAGCAGTTCTTC.